The clone carrying this TCR beta chain came up once. Sorted-subset replicate PCRs used about 0.2 ug DNA, approximately 33,000 T cell genomes. Clones were sequenced by immunoSEQ multiplex PCR, and TCRdb holds only the in-frame ones, with some missing. Among approximately 340,000 clones listed, roughly 70% were seen once. The data originate from a study of shared clonotypes between healthy human individuals. Looking at the study overall: In total, the donors were a couple of women and three men aged 18 to 49. Per donor, CD8 memory used one plate, CD8 naive used two, CD4 memory used three and CD4 naive used three.

The V gene's germline CDR1 is SGHKS and CDR2 YYEKEE (reference sequence). The germline V and J ends were trimmed by 9 bases and 0 bases, with 15 bases remaining between them. CDR3 length equals 14 residues. The chain employs TRBV5-5 and TRBJ1-1, with D unclear. This TCR was recovered from a man in his thirties or forties in good health. The sample taken for sequencing was memory CD4+ T cells sorted from blood. Subset meaning: CD45RA-negative fraction. For the CDR3, the DNA is TGTGCCAACCTGCCGGGAGGAATGAACACTGAAGCTTTCTTT. Its translation is CANLPGGMNTEAFF.